Listed below are T cell receptor beta chains from one sample, sequenced in a study. TCRdb fed the RT-PCR reads into MiXCR, producing one record per CDR3 protein. The sample lists about 680,000 distinct CDR3 sequences; 14% were seen once. Sequences were obtained from memory CD4+ T cells from blood. These receptors were obtained from a female donor in good health, serving as a healthy control. Each CDR3 is given with its conserved first and last residue. D genes are given only for firm matches. Some rows mark clone size as missing; the rest say once, few, many or name a class of expanded clone.

>.|TRBV30|TRBJ1-2|.
TGTGCCTGCCAGGGGATTGACTATGGCTACACCTTC
CACQGIDYGYTF
>few|TRBV3-1|TRBJ2-3|TRBD2
TGTGCCAGCAGCCAAGATATTGGGACTAGCGGCACAGATACGCAGTATTTT
CASSQDIGTSGTDTQYF
>.|TRBV5-1|TRBJ2-5|TRBD1
TGCGCCAGCAGCTTGGCCCGGGACAGGGGACAGGTCGAGTACTTC
CASSLARDRGQVEYF
>.|TRBV10-1|TRBJ1-4|.
TGCGCCAGCAGTGACGGCTCAACTAATGAAAAACTGTTTTTT
CASSDGSTNEKLFF
>few|TRBV4-2|TRBJ2-7|TRBD1
TGTGCCAGCAGCCAAGTAATAGGGACAGGGTCTCTCTACGAGCAGTACTTC
CASSQVIGTGSLYEQYF
>few|TRBV7-9|TRBJ2-7|TRBD2
TGTGCCAGCAGCTTAGCACTAGCGGGCTCCTACGAGCAGTACTTC
CASSLALAGSYEQYF
>few|TRBV20-1|TRBJ2-1|.
TGCAGTGCTAGCGGTCCGGGAGTCTCCTACAATGAGCAGTTCTTC
CSASGPGVSYNEQFF
>few|TRBV3-1|TRBJ2-7|TRBD2
TGTGCCAGCAGCCAGACCCAGCGGGGCCCTTTGGAGTACTTC
CASSQTQRGPLEYF
>.|TRBV20-1|TRBJ1-1|TRBD1
TGCAGTGCCAGGGGGGGGCAAGGGACCGCTGAAGCTTTCTTT
CSARGGQGTAEAFF
>many|TRBV5-1|TRBJ2-7|TRBD1
TGCGCCAGCAGCACCGGGGGACAGGGCTACGAGCAGTACTTC
CASSTGGQGYEQYF
>many|TRBV15|TRBJ2-3|.
TGTGCCACCAGCAGAGATACAGATACGCAGTATTTT
CATSRDTDTQYF